This TCR beta chain was retrieved from a study of T cells after yellow fever vaccination. The wider study: Libraries from low-cell-number fractions were prepared with the SMART-Seq v4 Ultra Low Input RNA kit.

The ends were cut back, 3 bases at V and 4 bases at J, with 12 bases in the middle. This CDR3 comprises 14 residues. Germline CDR1 MGHRA, CDR2 YSYEKL. A remark on this clonotype: Its specificity is unknown.

Findings and limits, study-wide: The study noted that FACS-sorted repertoires could contain abundant clonotypes contaminating from the bulk population. Shared CD4/CD8 clonotypes were a small share, likely from convergent recombination.

Making TCR cDNA involved 5'RACE template switching, which added UMIs and a universal primer site. TCRdb recomputed calls from the 5' RACE reads with MiXCR, one row per CDR3 protein. In the table there are roughly 160,000 distinct CDR3 sequences, approximately 9.9% of which are singletons. V and J are TRBV4-1 and TRBJ1-2; D remains ambiguous. The specimen was CD8+ T cells sorted from PBMCs, collected 45 days after the yellow fever booster vaccination. The TCR was taken from a man younger than 35 who received the YFV17D yellow fever vaccine. CDR3 region: CASSQTVNFYGYTF. As DNA, the CDR3 is TGCGCCAGCAGCCAGACTGTTAACTTCTATGGCTACACCTTC.